The rows below give T cell receptor beta chains drawn from one sample of a study of graft-versus-host responses after intestinal transplantation. The antigens of these receptors remain unknown. The protocol was immunoSEQ multiplex PCR, while the TCRdb copy is restricted to in-frame clones and leaves out a portion. The sample contains approximately 70,000 clones, more than 70% of which appear only once. This specimen was unstimulated CD8+ T cells sorted from spleen or lymph node cells, taken before intestinal transplant. The receptors here all came from a human donor who received an intestinal transplant. The CDR3 runs from the conserved cysteine through the conserved F or W. The D gene is left open where the match is weak. Rows give clone size only sometimes, using once, few, many, or a class for an expanded clone.

d_call j_call v_call clone_size cdr3_aa cdr3_nt
- TRBJ2-1 TRBV29-1 - CSVEDPGGGALYNEQFF TGCAGCGTTGAAGATCCAGGAGGGGGGGCTCTATACAATGAGCAGTTCTTC
- TRBJ1-2 TRBV18 - CASSPIDRVRGGYTF TGTGCCAGCTCACCAATTGATCGGGTCCGGGGTGGCTACACCTTC
TRBD2 TRBJ2-3 TRBV6-4 - CASSELAGADTQYF TGTGCCAGCAGTGAGCTAGCGGGAGCAGATACGCAGTATTTT
TRBD2 TRBJ2-5 TRBV15 - CATAPPTSGRVGETQYF TGTGCCACCGCGCCCCCGACTAGCGGGAGGGTGGGGGAGACCCAGTACTTC
- TRBJ2-2 TRBV5-1 - CASSPQQGKSTGELFF TGCGCCAGCAGCCCCCAACAGGGAAAAAGCACCGGGGAGCTGTTTTTT
- TRBJ2-7 TRBV6-5 few CASSQTGEVHEQYF TGTGCCAGCAGCCAAACGGGGGAGGTCCACGAGCAGTACTTC
TRBD1 TRBJ2-7 TRBV13 - CASRQGLGQGPQYF TGTGCCAGCAGACAAGGACTAGGACAGGGGCCTCAGTACTTC
- TRBJ2-2 TRBV6-4 - CASSDSPGTGELFF TGTGCCAGCAGTGACTCCCCGGGGACCGGGGAGCTGTTTTTT
TRBD2 TRBJ2-7 TRBV7-2 - CASSLGASGRDPYEQYF TGTGCCAGCAGCTTAGGTGCTAGCGGGAGGGATCCCTACGAGCAGTACTTC
TRBD1 TRBJ1-6 TRBV30 few CAWHGGQGSSPLHF TGTGCCTGGCACGGGGGACAGGGTAGTTCACCCCTCCACTTT
- TRBJ2-5 TRBV7-2 - CASSFRTFSTQYF TGTGCCAGCAGCTTCAGGACTTTCTCGACCCAGTACTTC
- TRBJ2-7 TRBV10-3 - CAISELGQGGSRYF TGTGCCATCAGTGAGCTTGGACAGGGAGGGAGTCGGTACTTC
TRBD1 TRBJ1-1 TRBV28 - CASSPTTGEGSWAEAFF TGTGCCAGCAGCCCGACGACAGGGGAAGGGAGTTGGGCTGAAGCTTTCTTT
- TRBJ1-2 TRBV11-3 - CASSLKGQGAYGYTF TGTGCCAGCAGCTTAAAGGGCCAAGGGGCTTATGGCTACACCTTC
TRBD1 TRBJ2-1 TRBV27 - CASSSRTGGYNEQFF TGTGCCAGCAGTTCCCGGACAGGGGGCTACAATGAGCAGTTCTTC
- TRBJ2-7 TRBV9 once CASSVATAPLGEQYF TGTGCCAGCAGCGTAGCGACAGCCCCCTTGGGCGAGCAGTACTTC
TRBD1 TRBJ1-2 TRBV6-1 - CASLPRGRDYGYTF TGTGCCAGCCTTCCCAGGGGGCGCGACTATGGCTACACCTTC
- TRBJ2-1 TRBV28 - CASSSSSYNEQFF TGTGCCAGCAGTTCCAGCTCCTACAATGAGCAGTTCTTC
- TRBJ1-1 TRBV28 - CASGPHRNTEAFF TGTGCCAGCGGCCCCCACAGGAACACTGAAGCTTTCTTT
TRBD1 TRBJ2-1 TRBV5-4 - CASSYRDSSYNEQFF TGTGCCAGCAGCTACCGGGACAGCTCCTACAATGAGCAGTTCTTC
TRBD1 TRBJ2-1 TRBV7-3 - CASSPGQGTYNEQFF TGTGCCAGCAGCCCTGGACAGGGGACCTACAATGAGCAGTTCTTC
- TRBJ2-1 TRBV6-1 - CASRDFTYNEQFF TGTGCCAGCAGGGACTTTACGTACAATGAGCAGTTCTTC
- TRBJ2-3 TRBV10-2 - CASSESKVWRGYTDTQYF TGCGCCAGCAGTGAGTCGAAGGTCTGGCGGGGTTACACAGATACGCAGTATTTT
TRBD1 TRBJ2-1 TRBV2 - CASRRTGAPSDEQFF TGTGCCAGCAGGCGAACAGGGGCCCCCTCGGATGAGCAGTTCTTC
TRBD1 TRBJ2-7 TRBV6-6 once CASSPDYTGVGKQYF TGTGCCAGCAGTCCAGACTACACAGGGGTTGGCAAGCAGTACTTC